This T cell receptor (beta chain) was found in a study of neurological immune-mediated disorders. 5'RACE employing 10-nucleotide random UMIs yielded the cDNA. TCRdb recomputed calls from the 5' RACE reads with MiXCR, one row per CDR3 protein. The sample comprises tens of thousands of distinct CDR3 sequences, 11% to 15% of which are singletons, and approximately 7.5% rests with the top ten. Deletions cut 4 bases from V and 2 bases from J, with 10 bases between. The V gene's germline CDR1 is SGHKS and CDR2 YYEKEE (reference sequence). The CDR3 sequence is 14 residues long. This clonotype was detected ten times or more. The antigen remains unidentified. Findings of the study overall: No CDR3 amino acid sequences recurred among expanded clones across subjects, suggesting private repertoires in all groups. Multiple sclerosis, the disease with the least TCR clonal expansion, fell below healthy controls, whereas HTLV-1-associated myelopathy showed the most.

This TCR came from a woman aged 50 to 60 in good health. The sample was PBMCs. This chain links TRBV5-5 with TRBJ2-1, with TRBD1 as a possible D gene (6 bases). CDR3: CASSLRDTYNEQFF. The CDR3 DNA reads as TGTGCCAGCAGCCTCCGGGACACCTACAATGAGCAGTTCTTC.